This T cell receptor (beta chain) was found in a study of cytomegalovirus exposure and HLA in healthy donors. Findings and caveats of the study: The authors listed some 160 TCR beta chains as cytomegalovirus-associated.

The trim removed 3 bases at V and 2 bases at J, leaving 6 bases unmatched. This CDR3 is 17 amino acids long. Germline lookup yields CDR1 SNHLY and CDR2 FYNNEI. Only in-frame clones appear in the TCRdb table, and some are missing; sequencing was by immunoSEQ multiplex PCR. The data show 260,000 or so clones, approximately 87% seen once. The table lists this clone with a count of one. Its cognate antigen is unknown. The V gene is TRBV2, the J gene TRBJ2-7; 14 bases align to TRBD2. Sequencing used PBMCs. The source is a young man in good health and CMV-seronegative. The CDR3 DNA follows: TGTGCCAGCAGTGAGGGACTAGCGGGAGCCCTCACCTACGAGCAGTACTTC. It specifies CASSEGLAGALTYEQYF.